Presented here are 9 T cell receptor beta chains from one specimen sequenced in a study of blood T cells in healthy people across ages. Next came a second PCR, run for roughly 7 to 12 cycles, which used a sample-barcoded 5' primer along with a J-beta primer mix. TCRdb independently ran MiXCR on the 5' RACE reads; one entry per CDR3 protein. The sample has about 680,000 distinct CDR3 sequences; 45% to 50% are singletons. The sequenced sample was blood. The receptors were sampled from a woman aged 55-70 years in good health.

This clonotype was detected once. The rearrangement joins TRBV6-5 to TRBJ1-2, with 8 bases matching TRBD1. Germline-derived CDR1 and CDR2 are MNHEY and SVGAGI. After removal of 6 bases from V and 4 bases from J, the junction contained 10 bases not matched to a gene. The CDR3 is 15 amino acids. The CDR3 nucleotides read TGTGCCAGCAGCCGACAGGGGAAGGGAAGCTATGGCTACACCTTC. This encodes CASSRQGKGSYGYTF.

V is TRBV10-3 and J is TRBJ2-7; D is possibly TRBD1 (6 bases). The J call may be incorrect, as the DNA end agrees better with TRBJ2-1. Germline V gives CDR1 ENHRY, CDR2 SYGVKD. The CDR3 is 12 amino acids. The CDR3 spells CAIRTGSYEQFF. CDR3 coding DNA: TGTGCCATCAGGACAGGCTCCTACGAGCAGTTCTTC.

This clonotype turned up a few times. DNA of the CDR3: TGCGCCAGCCAAGCAACGGGGGGGGACACCGGGGAGCTGTTTTTT. It encodes CASQATGGDTGELFF. V gene TRBV5-1 combines with J gene TRBJ2-2, with 8 bases lining up with TRBD2. Germline CDR1 and CDR2: SGHRS and YFSETQ. Germline trimming cut 7 bases from V and 3 bases from J; bases unmatched to any gene: 8. The CDR3 loop spans 15 amino acids.

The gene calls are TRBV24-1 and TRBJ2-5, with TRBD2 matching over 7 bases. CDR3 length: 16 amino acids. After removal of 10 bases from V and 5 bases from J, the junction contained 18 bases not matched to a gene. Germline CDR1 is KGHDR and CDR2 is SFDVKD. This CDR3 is CATAAGLTGGWETQYF. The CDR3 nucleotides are TGTGCCACAGCCGCCGGACTAACGGGAGGCTGGGAGACCCAGTACTTC.

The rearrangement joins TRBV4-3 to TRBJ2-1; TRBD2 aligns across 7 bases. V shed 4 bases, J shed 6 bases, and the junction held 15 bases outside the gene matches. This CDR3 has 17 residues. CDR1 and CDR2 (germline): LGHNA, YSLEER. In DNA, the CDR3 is TGCGCCAGCAGCCGGATGGCTGCGGGAGTAATCGCCAATGAGCAGTTCTTC. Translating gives CASSRMAAGVIANEQFF.

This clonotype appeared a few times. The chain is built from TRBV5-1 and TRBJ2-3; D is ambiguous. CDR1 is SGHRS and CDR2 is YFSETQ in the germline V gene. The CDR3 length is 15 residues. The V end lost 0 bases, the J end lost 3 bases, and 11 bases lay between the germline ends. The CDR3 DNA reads TGCGCCAGCAGCTTGGACAATGGTATGACAGATACGCAGTATTTT. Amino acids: CASSLDNGMTDTQYF.

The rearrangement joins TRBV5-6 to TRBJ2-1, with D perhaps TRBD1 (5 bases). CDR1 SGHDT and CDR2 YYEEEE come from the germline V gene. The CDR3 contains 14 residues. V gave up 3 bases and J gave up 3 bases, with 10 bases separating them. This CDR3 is CASSSRTFYNEQFF. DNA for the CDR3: TGTGCCAGCAGCTCCCGGACATTCTACAATGAGCAGTTCTTC. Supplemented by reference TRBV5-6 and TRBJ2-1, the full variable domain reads DAGVTQSPTHLIKTRGQQVTLRCSPKSGHDTVSWYQQALGQGPQFIFQYYEEEERQRGNFPDRFSGHQFPNYSSELNVNALLLGDSALYLCASSSRTFYNEQFFGPGTRLTVL.

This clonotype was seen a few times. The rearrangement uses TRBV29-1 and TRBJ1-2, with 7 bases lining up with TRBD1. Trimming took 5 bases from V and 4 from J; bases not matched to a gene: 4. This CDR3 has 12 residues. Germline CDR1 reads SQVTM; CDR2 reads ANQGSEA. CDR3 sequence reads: CSVTGTAYGYTF. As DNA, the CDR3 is TGCAGCGTTACCGGGACAGCCTATGGCTACACCTTC.

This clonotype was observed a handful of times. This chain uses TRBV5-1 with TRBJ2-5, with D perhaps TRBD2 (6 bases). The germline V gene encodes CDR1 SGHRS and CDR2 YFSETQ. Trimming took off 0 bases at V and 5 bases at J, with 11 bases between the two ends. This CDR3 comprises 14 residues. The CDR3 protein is CASSLEPGRETQYF. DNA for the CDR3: TGCGCCAGCAGCTTGGAGCCAGGGAGGGAGACCCAGTACTTC.